This T cell receptor (beta chain) is from a study of vaccination and CD4 T cells after COVID-19. On the study more broadly: Six men and four women formed the convalescents, two being Hispanic.

About this clonotype: The antigen is undetermined.

The germline gives CDR1 SGHDT, CDR2 YYEEEE. The CDR3 extends over 14 amino acids. V lost 2 bases to trimming and J lost 6 bases; unmatched junction nucleotides: 8. Sequence data for DNA of cultured CD4+ T cells were generated by the Oncomine TCR Beta short-read assay. TCRdb reprocessed the PCR reads with MiXCR, giving one entry per CDR3 protein. Here the sample spans approximately 15,000 distinct CDR3 sequences, approximately 55% being singletons. As to treatment: roughly 11-day PBMC culture with coronavirus spike peptide pools or control peptides (ViraFEST assay). Sample: CD4+ T cells from blood, cultured in vitro. The J gene is TRBJ2-7, the V gene TRBV5-6; 7 bases line up with TRBD1. This receptor was identified in a human donor who had recovered from COVID-19. The CDR3: CASSFDRASGEQYF. The CDR3 DNA reads as TGTGCCAGCAGCTTCGACAGGGCGTCGGGCGAGCAGTACTTC. The entire variable domain, with the rest obtained from reference TRBV5-6 and TRBJ2-7, is as follows: DAGVTQSPTHLIKTRGQQVTLRCSPKSGHDTVSWYQQALGQGPQFIFQYYEEEERQRGNFPDRFSGHQFPNYSSELNVNALLLGDSALYLCASSFDRASGEQYFGPGTRLTVT.